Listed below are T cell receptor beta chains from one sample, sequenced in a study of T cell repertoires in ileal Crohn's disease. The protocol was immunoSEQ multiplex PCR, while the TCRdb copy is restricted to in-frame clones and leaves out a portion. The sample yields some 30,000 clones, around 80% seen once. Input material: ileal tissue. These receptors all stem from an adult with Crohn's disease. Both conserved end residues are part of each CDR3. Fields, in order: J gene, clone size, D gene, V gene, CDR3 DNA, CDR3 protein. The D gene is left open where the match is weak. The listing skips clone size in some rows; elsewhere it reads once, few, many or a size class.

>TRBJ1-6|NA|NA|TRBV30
TGTGCCTGGAGTCGGGATTGGTTAAATTCACCCCTCCACTTT
CAWSRDWLNSPLHF
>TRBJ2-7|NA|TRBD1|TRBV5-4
TGTGCCAGCAGCGGGCCCGACAGGGGTGCTAACGAGCAGTACTTC
CASSGPDRGANEQYF
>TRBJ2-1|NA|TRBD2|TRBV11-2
TGTGCCAGCAGCCTACTTCTAGCGGGGGGTTTAAATGAGCAGTTCTTC
CASSLLLAGGLNEQFF
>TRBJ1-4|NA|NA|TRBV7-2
TGTGCCAGCAGCCCGTATGATGAAAAACTGTTTTTT
CASSPYDEKLFF
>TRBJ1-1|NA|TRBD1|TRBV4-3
TGCGCCAGCAGCCAAGATTCGGGACAGAGGAACACTGAAGCCTTCTTT
CASSQDSGQRNTEAFF
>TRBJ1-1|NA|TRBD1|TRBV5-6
TGTGCCAGCAGGGAAAGAGGGACAGCAAACACTGAAGCTTTCTTT
CASRERGTANTEAFF
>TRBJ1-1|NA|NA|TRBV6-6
TGTGCCAGCAGGCTCGATCCTTGGACTAACACTGAAGCTTTCTTT
CASRLDPWTNTEAFF
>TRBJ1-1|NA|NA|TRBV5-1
TGCGCCAGCAGCCCGAACACAGGAATCCTGAACACTGAAGCTTTCTTT
CASSPNTGILNTEAFF
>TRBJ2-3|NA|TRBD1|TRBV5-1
TGCGCCAGCAGCCCGGGGACAGGGTCGGCCACAGATACGCAGTATTTT
CASSPGTGSATDTQYF
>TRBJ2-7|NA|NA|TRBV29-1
TGCAGCGTAGGACAGACGTCCTACGAGCAGTACTTC
CSVGQTSYEQYF
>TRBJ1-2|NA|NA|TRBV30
TGTGCCTGGAGTCAAGCCCGGGGCTACACCTTC
CAWSQARGYTF
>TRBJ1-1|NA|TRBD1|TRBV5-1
TGCGCCAGCAGCCCTACAGGGGAGACTGAAGCTTTCTTT
CASSPTGETEAFF
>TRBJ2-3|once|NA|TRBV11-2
TGTGCCAGCAGCTTAGCGTTCGGAGATACGCAGTATTTT
CASSLAFGDTQYF
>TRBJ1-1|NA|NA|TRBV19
TGTGCCAGTAGTACCTTCGGGGGAGGAAGAAGGGGTGCCACTGAAGCTTTCTTT
CASSTFGGGRRGATEAFF
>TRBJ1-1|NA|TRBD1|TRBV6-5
TGTGCCAGCAGGCGGACAGGGCGAGAATTGCCAGCTTTCTTT
CASRRTGRELPAFF
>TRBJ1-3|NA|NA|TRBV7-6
TGTGCCAGCAGCTTAGGGGGGCATCTCTCTGGAAACACCATATATTTT
CASSLGGHLSGNTIYF
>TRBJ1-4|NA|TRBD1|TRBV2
TGTGCCAGCAGTAAACAGGGGGGCTTTAATGAAAAACTGTTTTTT
CASSKQGGFNEKLFF
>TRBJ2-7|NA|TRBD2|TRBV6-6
TGTGCCAGCAGTGCTAGCGGGGGTTACGAGCAGTACTTC
CASSASGGYEQYF
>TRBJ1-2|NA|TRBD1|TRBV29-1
TGCAGCGGGAAACAGGGGACCTATGGCTACACCTTC
CSGKQGTYGYTF
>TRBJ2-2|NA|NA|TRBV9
TGTGCCAGCAGCGTTAGTCTTTCCGGGGAGCTGTTTTTT
CASSVSLSGELFF
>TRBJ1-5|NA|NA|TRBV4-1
TGCGCCAGCAGCCAGTATCCTCCGCAGCCCCAGCATTTT
CASSQYPPQPQHF
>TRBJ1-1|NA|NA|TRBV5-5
TGTGCCAGCAGCTTGGGGGCCCTCAGGGGTGAAGCTTTCTTT
CASSLGALRGEAFF
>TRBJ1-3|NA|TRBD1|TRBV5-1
TGCGCCAGCAGCCAAGACGGGACAGTCTCTGGAAACACCATATATTTT
CASSQDGTVSGNTIYF
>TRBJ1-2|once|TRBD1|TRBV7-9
TGTGCCAGCAGCCACGGGACAGGGTCGGGCTACACCTTC
CASSHGTGSGYTF
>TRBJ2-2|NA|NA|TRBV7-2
TGTGCCAGCAGCTATTACACCAACAACGGGGAGCTGTTTTTT
CASSYYTNNGELFF
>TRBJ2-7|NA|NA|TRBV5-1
TGCGCCAGCAGCTTGGGAGGATACTCATCCTACGAGCAGTACTTC
CASSLGGYSSYEQYF
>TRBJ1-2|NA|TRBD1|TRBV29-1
TGCAGCGTTGGAGGCAGGGGGTCTAACTATGGCTACACCTTC
CSVGGRGSNYGYTF
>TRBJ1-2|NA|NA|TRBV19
TGTGCCAGTAGACCAACAGAGACCTCTAACTATGGCTACACCTTC
CASRPTETSNYGYTF
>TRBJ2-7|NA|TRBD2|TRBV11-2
TGTGCCAGCAGCGGGCCGGGGGGTCCCTACGAGCAGTACTTC
CASSGPGGPYEQYF
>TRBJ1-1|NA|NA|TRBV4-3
TGCGCCAGCAGCCAAGAGGAGGGTTTCGACACTGAAGCTTTCTTT
CASSQEEGFDTEAFF
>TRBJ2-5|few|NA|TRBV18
TGTGCCAGCTCCGCGGGGATATTCGGAATTTGGTACCAAGAGACCCAGTACTTC
CASSAGIFGIWYQETQYF
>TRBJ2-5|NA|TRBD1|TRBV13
TGTGCCAGCAGCCCTAGCTCCGGGACAGACCAAGAGACCCAGTACTTC
CASSPSSGTDQETQYF
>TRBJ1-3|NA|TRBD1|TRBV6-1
TGTGCCAGCATCCCAGGGGACAGAAGAAACACCATATATTTT
CASIPGDRRNTIYF
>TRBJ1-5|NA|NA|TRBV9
TGTGCCAGCAGCGTATATAGCAATCAGCCCCAGCATTTT
CASSVYSNQPQHF
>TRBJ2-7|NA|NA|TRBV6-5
TGTGCCAGCAGTCGACAGGATATCTACGAGCAGTACTTC
CASSRQDIYEQYF
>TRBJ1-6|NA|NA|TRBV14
TGTGCCAGCAGTCCTGCAGGGAATTCACCCCTCCACTTT
CASSPAGNSPLHF
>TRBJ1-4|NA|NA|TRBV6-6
TGTGCCAGCAGAATCCTGTGGGGAGGAGAAAAACTGTTTTTT
CASRILWGGEKLFF